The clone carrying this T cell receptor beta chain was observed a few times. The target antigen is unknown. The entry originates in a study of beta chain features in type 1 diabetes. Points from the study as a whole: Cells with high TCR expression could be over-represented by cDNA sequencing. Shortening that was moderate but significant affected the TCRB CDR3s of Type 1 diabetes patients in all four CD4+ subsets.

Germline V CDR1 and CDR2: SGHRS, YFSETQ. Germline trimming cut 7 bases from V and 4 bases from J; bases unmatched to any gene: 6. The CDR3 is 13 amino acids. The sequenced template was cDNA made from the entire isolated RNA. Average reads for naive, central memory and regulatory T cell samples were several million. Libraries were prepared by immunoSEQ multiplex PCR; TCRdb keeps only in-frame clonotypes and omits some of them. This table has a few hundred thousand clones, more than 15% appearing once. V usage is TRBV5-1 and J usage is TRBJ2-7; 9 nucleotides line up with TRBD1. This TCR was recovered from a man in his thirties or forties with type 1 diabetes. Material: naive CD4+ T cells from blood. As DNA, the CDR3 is TGCGCCAGCGGGACAGGGACTCTATACGAGCAGTACTTC. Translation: CASGTGTLYEQYF.